These 29 T cell receptor beta chains share one sample of origin, sequenced in a study of shared clonotypes between healthy human individuals. Data came from immunoSEQ multiplex PCR; TCRdb stores just in-frame clones and leaves some out. The table lists roughly 2,000,000 clones, about 95% of them singletons. Naive CD8 cells, CD45RO-negative and positively selected for CCR7, excluded terminally differentiated effector memory CD45RA+ cells. Sequenced sample: naive CD8+ T cells sorted from blood. All receptors come from a man aged 18 to 30 in good health.

This clone was recorded only once. The chain joins TRBV28 to TRBJ1-6, with D uncertain. This CDR3 region has 15 residues. Trimming took off 2 bases at V and 9 bases at J, with 14 bases between the two ends. Germline V gives CDR1 MDHEN, CDR2 SYDVKM. In nucleotides, the CDR3 is TGTGCCAGCAGTTTACACGGATCGGTGGGTTCACCCCTCCACTTT. It translates to CASSLHGSVGSPLHF.

This clone was seen only a few times. The chain carries TRBV7-2 and TRBJ2-7; D gene ambiguous. CDR3 size: 13 residues. Per the germline V gene, CDR1 is SGHTA and CDR2 is FQGNSA. V was clipped by 5 bases and J by 2 bases, with 10 bases between them. The CDR3 is CASSAIQPYEQYF. The CDR3 nucleotides are TGTGCCAGCAGCGCCATTCAGCCCTACGAGCAGTACTTC.

The chain combines TRBV9 with TRBJ2-2; no clear D. V dropped 0 bases and J dropped 5 bases, with 8 bases sitting between them. From germline, CDR1 is SGDLS and CDR2 YYNGEE. This CDR3 has 14 residues. In nucleotides, the CDR3 is TGTGCCAGCAGCGTAGAAGGGAAAACCGGGGAGCTGTTTTTT. Translation: CASSVEGKTGELFF.

J is TRBJ1-1 and V is TRBV7-9, with 10 bases lining up with TRBD1. Germline values: CDR1 SEHNR, CDR2 FQNEAQ (reference sequence). The ends lost 1 base at V and 11 bases at J; junction bases unmatched: 10. The CDR3 is 15 residues long. The CDR3 region has the DNA TGTGCCAGCAGCTTAGATGGTGGGACAGGGGCGGATGCTTTCTTT. Its protein product is CASSLDGGTGADAFF.

This chain joins TRBV13 and TRBJ1-2; no clear D gene. The CDR3 covers 15 residues. The germline V gene has CDR1 PRHDT and CDR2 FYEKMQ (reference sequence). The germline V and J ends were trimmed by 0 bases and 1 base, with 9 bases remaining between them. CDR3 amino acids: CASSLGYSDNYGYTF. CDR3 nucleotide sequence: TGTGCCAGCAGCTTAGGTTATTCCGATAACTATGGCTACACCTTC. The whole variable domain, remainder taken from reference TRBV13 and TRBJ1-2, is AAGVIQSPRHLIKEKRETATLKCYPIPRHDTVYWYQQGPGQDPQFLISFYEKMQSDKGSIPDRFSAQQFSDYHSELNMSSLELGDSALYFCASSLGYSDNYGYTFGSGTRLTVV.

The chain recombines TRBV28 with TRBJ2-5; D remains ambiguous. From germline, CDR1 is MDHEN and CDR2 SYDVKM. This CDR3 comprises 13 residues. Trimming shortened V by 4 bases and J by 0 bases, and 6 bases separated the two germline ends. The CDR3 protein is CASSYDNQETQYF. DNA for the CDR3: TGTGCCAGCAGTTATGACAACCAAGAGACCCAGTACTTC.

This sequence joins TRBV28 and TRBJ1-5; no clear D. The V end lost 5 bases, the J end lost 0 bases, and 14 bases lay between the germline ends. The CDR3 sequence is 16 residues long. Germline-derived CDR1 and CDR2 are MDHEN and SYDVKM. The CDR3 DNA reads TGTGCCAGCAGTGATCCAGGAGCCCTTAGCAATCAGCCCCAGCATTTT. It codes for CASSDPGALSNQPQHF.

The V call is TRBV7-9, the J call TRBJ2-7; D not resolved. This CDR3 is 15 amino acids long. Trimming removed 1 base at V and 5 bases at J, with 15 bases between. Germline CDR1 SEHNR, CDR2 FQNEAQ (reference sequence). This CDR3 is CASSLVGGRFHEQYF. As DNA, the CDR3 is TGTGCCAGCAGCTTAGTAGGTGGCAGGTTCCACGAGCAGTACTTC.

The chain recombines TRBV7-9 with TRBJ2-3; weak D call: TRBD1 (6 bases). The CDR3 spans 14 residues. V lost 5 bases to trimming and J lost 4 bases, with 13 bases between them. Germline V gene sequence: CDR1 SEHNR, CDR2 FQNEAQ (reference sequence). CDR3 DNA: TGTGCCAGCAGCAACTCACAGGGATCAGATACGCAGTATTTT. Its protein product is CASSNSQGSDTQYF.

This clone was picked up one time. The chain employs TRBV27 and TRBJ2-7; 7 nucleotides line up with TRBD1. Trimming took 8 bases from V and 0 from J; bases not matched to a gene: 7. This CDR3 is built from 14 residues. Germline assignment: CDR1 MNHEY and CDR2 SMNVEV (reference sequence). The CDR3, as DNA: TGTGCCAGCGGATTACAGGGGCCCTCCTACGAGCAGTACTTC. It is translated as CASGLQGPSYEQYF.

A remark on this clone: This sample includes further DNA sequences coding for the same CDR3. The rearrangement uses TRBV7-6 and TRBJ2-7, with D uncertain. Germline V gene lookup returns CDR1 SGHVS and CDR2 FNYEAQ. The CDR3 covers 13 residues. Deletions cut 1 base from V and 0 bases from J, with 4 bases between. This chain's CDR3 is CASSLDSSYEQYF. DNA of the CDR3: TGTGCCAGCAGCTTAGACAGCTCCTACGAGCAGTACTTC.

This clone was observed once. The V call is TRBV5-1, the J call TRBJ2-1; TRBD2 agrees at 8 bases. The germline V gene encodes CDR1 SGHRS and CDR2 YFSETQ. The CDR3 is 16 amino acids. V gave up 1 base and J gave up 6 bases; unmatched junction bases: 9. The CDR3 reads CASSLSLAGRPNEQFF. CDR3 nucleotide sequence: TGCGCCAGCAGCTTGTCCCTAGCGGGCCGACCCAATGAGCAGTTCTTC.

V usage is TRBV4-1 and J usage is TRBJ2-7, with D unclear. Trimming stripped 4 bases from V and 2 bases from J, with 15 bases between. Germline V CDR1 and CDR2: MGHRA, YSYEKL. The CDR3 has 15 amino acids. CDR3 nucleotides: TGCGCCAGCAGCCCACTCCTCGACGCTCCCTACGAGCAGTACTTC. Amino acids: CASSPLLDAPYEQYF.

This clone appeared once. The chain carries TRBV19 and TRBJ1-3; D gene uncertain. The CDR3 runs to 15 residues. CDR1 is LNHDA, CDR2 SQIVND, per germline (reference sequence). Trimming stripped 5 bases from V and 0 bases from J, with 11 bases between. The DNA of the CDR3 is TGTGCCAGTAGTGTCACTGTCTCCTCTGGAAACACCATATATTTT. It codes for CASSVTVSSGNTIYF.

The CDR3 reads CASSSGESTGELFF. DNA of the CDR3: TGTGCCAGCAGCTCAGGGGAGAGCACCGGGGAGCTGTTTTTT. The chain carries TRBV7-9 and TRBJ2-2; the D gene is possibly TRBD1 (6 bases). The CDR3 length is 14 residues. CDR1 SEHNR and CDR2 FQNEAQ come from the germline V gene (reference sequence). With 4 bases removed from V and 4 bases from J, the gap between germline ends came to 10 bases.

The gene calls are TRBV7-9 and TRBJ2-7; TRBD1 might be the D (6 bases). The CDR3 sequence is 16 residues long. Germline values: CDR1 SEHNR, CDR2 FQNEAQ (reference sequence). Trimming removed 4 bases at V and 3 bases at J, with 19 bases between. For the CDR3, the DNA is TGTGCCAGCAGCTCGACTATGGGACATCGCAACTACGAGCAGTACTTC. This codes for CASSSTMGHRNYEQYF.

This chain joins TRBV7-9 and TRBJ1-2; D unclear. The CDR3 covers 13 residues. CDR1 and CDR2 (germline): SEHNR, FQNEAQ (reference sequence). Trimming took 4 bases from V and 5 from J, leaving 11 bases between them. The CDR3 region has the DNA TGTGCCAGCAGCTCCCCTGGGCAGTATGGCTACACCTTC. This sequence encodes CASSSPGQYGYTF.

This clone was found once. The chain employs TRBV2 and TRBJ2-5; D remains ambiguous. Per germline, CDR1 SNHLY and CDR2 FYNNEI. This CDR3 has 14 amino acids. V lost 1 base to trimming and J lost 5 bases, with 11 bases between them. In DNA form, the CDR3 reads TGTGCCAGCAGTGAAGGGTCTCTGGGGGAGACCCAGTACTTC. Translating gives CASSEGSLGETQYF.

This clone has only one observation. The V call is TRBV19, the J call TRBJ1-1; unclear D gene. The CDR3 sequence is 12 residues long. CDR1 and CDR2 from the germline V gene are LNHDA and SQIVND (reference sequence). Trimming removed 9 bases from V and 1 base from J, with 9 bases in between. The CDR3 sequence is CASTHWNTEAFF. The CDR3 DNA sequence: TGTGCCAGCACGCATTGGAACACTGAAGCTTTCTTT.

V gene TRBV5-6 combines with J gene TRBJ2-1; D unresolved. The V and J ends lost 6 bases and 0 bases respectively, with 16 bases between them. CDR3 size: 16 residues. Per the germline V gene, CDR1 is SGHDT and CDR2 is YYEEEE. CDR3 sequence (DNA): TGTGCCAGCACCTCCCCGGCTGGGCGCTCCTACAATGAGCAGTTCTTC. Translating gives CASTSPAGRSYNEQFF.

The rearrangement links TRBV27 to TRBJ2-4, with 7 bases fitting TRBD1. The CDR3 has 16 residues. J was trimmed by 7 bases and V by 6 bases; bases with no gene match: 15. Germline V gene sequence: CDR1 MNHEY, CDR2 SMNVEV (reference sequence). The CDR3 loop reads CASRQTGEGASNIQYF. The DNA of the CDR3 is TGTGCCAGCAGACAAACAGGGGAAGGAGCAAGTAACATTCAGTACTTC.

On this clone: At the DNA level, this CDR3 is encoded by other sequences in the same sample as well. The V gene is TRBV19, the J gene TRBJ1-5, with unresolved D. The ends were cut back, 5 bases at V and 0 bases at J, with 8 bases in the middle. Germline V gives CDR1 LNHDA, CDR2 SQIVND (reference sequence). The length of the CDR3 is 14 residues. The DNA of the CDR3 is TGTGCCAGTAGTGTGCGGGATAGCAATCAGCCCCAGCATTTT. Its translation: CASSVRDSNQPQHF. Full variable domain (outside the CDR3, taken from reference TRBV19 and TRBJ1-5): DGGITQSPKYLFRKEGQNVTLSCEQNLNHDAMYWYRQDPGQGLRLIYYSQIVNDFQKGDIAEGYSVSREKKESFPLTVTSAQKNPTAFYLCASSVRDSNQPQHFGDGTRLSIL.

V is TRBV7-8 and J is TRBJ2-5; 7 bases align to TRBD2. J gave up 5 bases and V 5 bases, and 11 bases lay outside the gene matches. The CDR3 is 15 residues long. Per the germline V gene, CDR1 is SGHVS and CDR2 is FQNEAQ. CDR3 region: CASSARLARMETQYF. In DNA, the CDR3 is TGTGCCAGCAGCGCCAGACTAGCAAGGATGGAGACCCAGTACTTC.

The gene calls are TRBV13 and TRBJ2-5; no definite D call. The CDR3 consists of 13 residues. The germline gives CDR1 PRHDT, CDR2 FYEKMQ (reference sequence). Trimming left V 5 bases short and J 5 bases short, with 12 bases between. The CDR3 loop is CASSIRRSETQYF. The CDR3 DNA reads TGTGCCAGCAGCATCAGACGGTCGGAGACCCAGTACTTC.

The chain recombines TRBV15 with TRBJ2-6; D may correspond to TRBD1 or TRBD2 (6 bases each). Looked up from germline, CDR1 is LNHNV and CDR2 is YYDKDF (reference sequence). V gave up 0 bases and J gave up 6 bases, with 12 bases separating them. This CDR3 is built from 16 residues. Here the CDR3 reads CATSRDTWGAANVLTF. The CDR3 coding sequence is TGTGCCACCAGCAGAGATACATGGGGGGCGGCCAACGTCCTGACTTTC.

The chain couples TRBV30 to TRBJ2-3; D possibly corresponds to TRBD1 (6 bases). The CDR3 extends over 15 amino acids. Germline V gene lookup returns CDR1 GTSNPN and CDR2 SVGIG (reference sequence). The V end lost 0 bases, the J end lost 2 bases, and 12 bases lay between the germline ends. The CDR3 nucleotides read TGTGCCTGGAGTGTCAGGACAGAATACACAGATACGCAGTATTTT. Protein product: CAWSVRTEYTDTQYF. Drawing the rest from reference TRBV30 and TRBJ2-3, the complete variable domain is SQTIHQWPATLVQPVGSPLSLECTVEGTSNPNLYWYRQAAGRGLQLLFYSVGIGQISSEVPQNLSASRPQDRQFILSSKKLLLSDSGFYLCAWSVRTEYTDTQYFGPGTRLTVL.

The V and J genes are TRBV5-5 and TRBJ2-7; 12 bases map to TRBD2. The J segment lost 2 bases and the V segment lost 3 bases, leaving 3 bases of the junction unmatched. Germline lookup yields CDR1 SGHKS and CDR2 YYEKEE (reference sequence). This CDR3 contains 15 residues. CDR3 amino acids: CASSWTSGVTYEQYF. CDR3 nucleotides: TGTGCCAGCAGCTGGACTAGCGGGGTGACCTACGAGCAGTACTTC. The entire variable domain, with the rest obtained from reference TRBV5-5 and TRBJ2-7, is as follows: DAGVTQSPTHLIKTRGQQVTLRCSPISGHKSVSWYQQVLGQGPQFIFQYYEKEERGRGNFPDRFSARQFPNYSSELNVNALLLGDSALYLCASSWTSGVTYEQYFGPGTRLTVT.

V is TRBV6-1 and J is TRBJ1-2; D not certain. The CDR3 sequence is 13 residues long. Looked up from germline, CDR1 is MNHNS and CDR2 is SASEGT. V was cut by 3 bases and J by 5 bases, with 10 bases left in between. In nucleotides, the CDR3 is TGTGCCAGCAGTGAGGGAACAGAGTATGGCTACACCTTC. As protein: CASSEGTEYGYTF.

The chain recombines TRBV28 with TRBJ1-6; TRBD1 aligns across 7 bases. This CDR3 contains 13 residues. The germline V gene encodes CDR1 MDHEN and CDR2 SYDVKM. With 6 bases clipped from V and 13 bases from J, the junction kept 9 bases outside the gene matches. CDR3 amino acids: CASSPRPTGPLHF. CDR3 coding DNA: TGTGCCAGCAGCCCCAGGCCGACAGGGCCCCTCCACTTT.